This T cell receptor beta chain was recovered during a study of tumor and adjacent non-tumor tissue in lung cancer. At the level of the study: On average, productive TCRbeta reads reached roughly 4 million per sample.

A note on this clonotype: The junction and the germline gene differ at one end; a read error may be behind it.

The library came from three nested PCR rounds adapted from ARM-PCR protocols. TCRdb re-analysed the multiplex PCR reads in MiXCR, keeping a single row per CDR3 protein. The table lists tens of thousands of distinct CDR3 sequences, about 55% of them singletons, with around a third in the top ten. This sample's RNA came from whole unsorted tissue. Distant lung tissue was collected more than 3 cm away from the tumor edge. This CDR3 region has 15 residues. CDR1 is SGHAT, CDR2 FQNNGV, per germline. The sequencing sample was made of distant non-tumor lung tissue. The chain employs TRBV11-2 and TRBJ2-7; 9 positions agree with TRBD2. The TCR was taken from an older man with non-small cell lung cancer. This CDR3 is CTSSPPLAGVVEQYF. DNA for the CDR3: TGTACCAGCAGCCCACCCTTAGCGGGAGTAGTCGAGCAATACTTC. The full variable domain, its missing parts supplied by reference TRBV11-2 and TRBJ2-7, is EAGVAQSPRYKIIEKRQSVAFWCNPISGHATLYWYQQILGQGPKLLIQFQNNGVVDDSQLPKDRFSAERLKGVDSTLKIQPAKLEDSAVYLCTSSPPLAGVVEQYFGPGTRLTVT.